These 24 T cell receptor beta chains share one sample of origin, sequenced in a study of blood T cell repertoires in COVID-19 (TCRdb year 2020). Receptors were amplified or captured by the immunoSEQ multiplex PCR assay. The immuneACCESS repertoire file appears here via TCRdb, limited to in-frame rearrangements. These files lack a portion of the clones; in checked studies, under half of the deficit traces to unresolved V genes, and the cause of the others is not known. Here the sample has around 400,000 clones; roughly 90% occur a single time. The ten largest clones take up 1.4% to 1.5% of the sample. The material sequenced was PBMCs or T cells enriched from blood (not recorded which). These receptors all come from a woman between 18 and 29 years old who had been exposed to COVID-19.

This sequence joins TRBV27 and TRBJ1-1; tentatively, D is TRBD1 (5 bases). Trimming left V 1 base short and J 3 bases short, with 15 bases between. The CDR3 is 16 residues long. From germline, CDR1 is MNHEY and CDR2 SMNVEV (reference sequence). This chain's CDR3 is CASSLWYSGGDTEAFF. CDR3 coding DNA: TGTGCCAGCAGTTTATGGTACTCGGGGGGTGACACTGAAGCTTTCTTT.

The CDR3 reads CASSLGASGNPAYEQYF. The CDR3 coding sequence is TGTGCCAGCAGTTTAGGGGCTAGCGGGAACCCCGCCTACGAGCAGTACTTC. The chain recombines TRBV27 with TRBJ2-7, with TRBD2 matching 9 bases. The CDR3 length is 17 residues. J was trimmed by 2 bases and V by 2 bases; bases with no gene match: 10. Per germline, CDR1 MNHEY and CDR2 SMNVEV (reference sequence).

The chain carries TRBV7-2 and TRBJ2-3; TRBD2 matches at 14 bases. The ends lost 1 base at V and 8 bases at J; junction bases unmatched: 5. This CDR3 contains 16 residues. CDR1 is SGHTA and CDR2 is FQGNSA in the germline V gene. The CDR3 sequence: CASSLEAGLAGATQYF. Here the CDR3 DNA reads TGTGCCAGCAGCTTAGAGGCGGGACTAGCGGGAGCTACGCAGTATTTT.

CDR3 DNA sequence: TGTGCCAGCAGCTTTGGGACAGTAGCCAAAAACATTCAGTACTTC. Translation: CASSFGTVAKNIQYF. This chain connects TRBV11-2 to TRBJ2-4, with 7 bases fitting TRBD1. Germline loops: CDR1 SGHAT, CDR2 FQNNGV. CDR3 length equals 15 residues. With V trimmed by 3 bases and J by 0 bases, 2 bases remained unmatched.

This chain links TRBV19 with TRBJ1-5, with 9 nucleotides matching TRBD1. CDR1 is LNHDA and CDR2 is SQIVND in the germline V gene (reference sequence). With 5 bases clipped from V and 3 bases from J, the junction kept 5 bases outside the gene matches. The CDR3 is made up of 15 amino acids. CDR3 bases: TGTGCCAGTAGTGTTTGGACAGGGGACAATCAGCCCCAGCATTTT. Its translation: CASSVWTGDNQPQHF.

The chain joins TRBV2 to TRBJ1-4; tentative D call: TRBD1 (5 bases). This CDR3 comprises 13 residues. The V end lost 7 bases, the J end lost 8 bases, and 14 bases lay between the germline ends. Germline V lookup: CDR1 SNHLY, CDR2 FYNNEI. The DNA for the CDR3 is TGTGCCAGCACCGACAGTGTGGGGGAAAAACTGTTTTTT. This encodes CASTDSVGEKLFF.

This chain links TRBV5-5 with TRBJ1-3, with a possible D match to TRBD1 (5 bases). Germline V gene data show CDR1 as SGHKS and CDR2 as YYEKEE (reference sequence). This CDR3 contains 17 residues. Trimming took off 4 bases at V and 0 bases at J, with 17 bases between the two ends. The CDR3 region has the DNA TGTGCCAGCAGCCGGCAGGAAGGACACGTCTCTGGAAACACCATATATTTT. The encoded protein is CASSRQEGHVSGNTIYF.

This clone was seen once. The rearrangement links TRBV28 to TRBJ2-7, with 10 bases aligning to TRBD2. Germline CDR1 reads MDHEN; CDR2 reads SYDVKM. This CDR3 region has 16 residues. The V segment lost 5 bases and the J segment 1 base; nucleotides outside the gene matches: 8. In DNA form, the CDR3 reads TGTGCCAGCAGTCCGGTAGCGGGAGGCCCTTCCTACGAGCAGTACTTC. Residues: CASSPVAGGPSYEQYF.

V usage is TRBV30 and J usage is TRBJ1-2; unclear D gene. The germline gives CDR1 GTSNPN, CDR2 SVGIG (reference sequence). The V end was cut by 2 bases, the J end by 6 bases, with 16 bases between. CDR3 length: 14 amino acids. The CDR3 protein is CAWSPGGLGHGYTF. In nucleotides, the CDR3 is TGTGCCTGGAGTCCTGGCGGGTTGGGCCATGGCTACACCTTC.

The gene calls are TRBV14 and TRBJ2-1; D is possibly TRBD2 (6 bases). The CDR3 covers 14 residues. V shed 4 bases and J shed 7 bases, with 14 bases lying between them. The germline V gene has CDR1 SGHDN and CDR2 FVKESK. The CDR3 reads CASSLAGGTNEQFF. In nucleotides, the CDR3 is TGTGCCAGCAGCCTGGCCGGCGGGACTAATGAGCAGTTCTTC.

The rearrangement links TRBV10-2 to TRBJ2-7; 13 nucleotides line up with TRBD2. Trimming removed 5 bases from V and 2 bases from J; junction bases left unmatched: 3. CDR1 and CDR2 (germline): WSHSY, SAAADI. This CDR3 is built from 15 residues. The CDR3 nucleotides are TGCGCCAGCAGTTCGGGACTAGCGGGGCCCTACGAGCAGTACTTC. This encodes CASSSGLAGPYEQYF.

This chain uses TRBV7-2 with TRBJ1-1, with D unresolved. V was pared by 4 bases and J by 2 bases, with 8 bases between. Germline V CDR1 and CDR2: SGHTA, FQGNSA. This CDR3 region has 13 residues. The CDR3 sequence: CASSSVFNTEAFF. The CDR3 DNA sequence: TGTGCCAGCAGCTCCGTCTTTAACACTGAAGCTTTCTTT.

The chain is built from TRBV28 and TRBJ1-2, with 9 bases lining up with TRBD1. Germline V lookup: CDR1 MDHEN, CDR2 SYDVKM. V lost 8 bases to trimming and J lost 3 bases; unmatched junction nucleotides: 7. The CDR3 has 14 amino acids. The CDR3 reads CASGTGGAYYGYTF. DNA of the CDR3: TGTGCCAGCGGAACAGGGGGCGCATACTATGGCTACACCTTC.

This rearrangement joins TRBV6-5 to TRBJ1-4; possibly TRBD1 for D (5 bases). The V gene lost 0 bases and the J gene lost 8 bases, with 13 bases spanning the gap. Germline assignment: CDR1 MNHEY and CDR2 SVGAGI. The CDR3 loop spans 15 amino acids. This CDR3 reads CASSYSQGAGEKLFF. CDR3 nucleotide sequence: TGTGCCAGCAGTTACTCCCAGGGTGCGGGGGAAAAACTGTTTTTT.

In DNA form, the CDR3 reads TGTGCCAGCAGCCAATTAGAGGAGACCCAGTACTTC. It codes for CASSQLEETQYF. The rearrangement uses TRBV3-1 (or the pseudogene TRBV3-2) and TRBJ2-5; the D is unclear. CDR1 and CDR2 from the germline V gene are LGHDT and YNNKEL (reference sequence). The V end lost 2 bases, the J end lost 5 bases, and 6 bases lay between the germline ends. The CDR3 length is 12 residues.

This chain joins TRBV2 and TRBJ1-1; 7 positions agree with TRBD1. Per germline, CDR1 SNHLY and CDR2 FYNNEI. The CDR3 extends over 20 amino acids. V gave up 7 bases and J gave up 1 base; unmatched junction bases: 24. The CDR3 nucleotides are TGTGCCAGCAACCTTGTCGTGGACAGGAACCGCTTGAAGGAGAACACTGAAGCTTTCTTT. Residues: CASNLVVDRNRLKENTEAFF.

The chain couples TRBV27 to TRBJ2-3; 12 bases agree with TRBD2. The J segment lost 6 bases and the V segment lost 5 bases, leaving 9 bases of the junction unmatched. Germline CDR1 is MNHEY and CDR2 is SMNVEV (reference sequence). The CDR3 consists of 16 residues. The CDR3 loop reads CASSPGTSGSLDTQYF. CDR3 nucleotide sequence: TGTGCCAGCAGTCCTGGGACTAGCGGGTCCTTGGATACGCAGTATTTT.

This chain joins TRBV5-1 and TRBJ2-7; possibly TRBD1 for D (6 bases). Per germline, CDR1 SGHRS and CDR2 YFSETQ. V was pared by 4 bases and J by 4 bases, with 21 bases between. The CDR3 extends over 16 amino acids. The CDR3 DNA is TGCGCCAGCAGCGGGTGGGACACCCAGGGGTCGTACGAGCAGTACTTC. Residues: CASSGWDTQGSYEQYF.

The genes are TRBV9 and TRBJ1-1; unclear D gene. This CDR3 spans 20 amino acids. The germline CDR1 and CDR2 sequences are SGDLS and YYNGEE. V gave up 0 bases and J gave up 0 bases, with 24 bases separating them. CDR3 amino acids: CASSVGPDSVIGSMNTEAFF. The CDR3 nucleotides read TGTGCCAGCAGCGTAGGGCCGGACTCAGTAATAGGGTCCATGAACACTGAAGCTTTCTTT.

The chain combines TRBV25-1 with TRBJ2-7, with TRBD1 matching over 7 bases. V gave up 5 bases and J gave up 0 bases; unmatched junction bases: 13. There are 17 residues in the CDR3. CDR1 is MGHDK and CDR2 is SYGVNS in the germline V gene. The DNA of the CDR3 is TGTGCCAGCAGTCTCGCCCCCGGGACAGAACACTCCTACGAGCAGTACTTC. This translates into CASSLAPGTEHSYEQYF.

This clone showed up just a few times. The chain combines TRBV7-8 with TRBJ2-7, with 10 bases identical to TRBD2. J was trimmed by 7 bases and V by 4 bases; bases with no gene match: 13. Germline lookup yields CDR1 SGHVS and CDR2 FQNEAQ. This CDR3 comprises 16 residues. The CDR3 nucleotides read TGTGCCAGCAGCTCCCCCGGACTAGCGGCTCGGGGAGAGCAGTACTTC. This sequence encodes CASSSPGLAARGEQYF.

The chain has TRBV28 and TRBJ1-2; D possibly corresponds to TRBD1 (6 bases). The germline V and J ends were trimmed by 1 base and 4 bases, with 10 bases remaining between them. Germline CDR1 is MDHEN and CDR2 is SYDVKM. The CDR3 has 14 residues. The CDR3 protein is CASSLSQGRYGYTF. The CDR3 DNA is TGTGCCAGCAGTTTATCGCAGGGGCGCTATGGCTACACCTTC.

This clone appeared a single time. V and J are TRBV9 and TRBJ2-3; 14 nucleotides match TRBD2. The CDR3 has 18 residues. Germline V gene lookup returns CDR1 SGDLS and CDR2 YYNGEE. V lost 3 bases, J lost 5 bases, and 11 bases stayed unmatched. CDR3: CASSATLGLAGVRDTQYF. The CDR3 bases are TGTGCCAGCAGCGCGACCCTGGGACTAGCGGGAGTCAGAGATACGCAGTATTTT.

V and J are TRBV10-3 and TRBJ1-2, with TRBD1 matching 9 bases. The CDR3 is made up of 13 amino acids. Germline lookup yields CDR1 ENHRY and CDR2 SYGVKD. Trimming cost V 6 bases and J 2 bases; bases outside gene matches: 1. The CDR3, as DNA: TGTGCCATCAGCGGACAGGGGAACTATGGCTACACCTTC. As protein: CAISGQGNYGYTF.